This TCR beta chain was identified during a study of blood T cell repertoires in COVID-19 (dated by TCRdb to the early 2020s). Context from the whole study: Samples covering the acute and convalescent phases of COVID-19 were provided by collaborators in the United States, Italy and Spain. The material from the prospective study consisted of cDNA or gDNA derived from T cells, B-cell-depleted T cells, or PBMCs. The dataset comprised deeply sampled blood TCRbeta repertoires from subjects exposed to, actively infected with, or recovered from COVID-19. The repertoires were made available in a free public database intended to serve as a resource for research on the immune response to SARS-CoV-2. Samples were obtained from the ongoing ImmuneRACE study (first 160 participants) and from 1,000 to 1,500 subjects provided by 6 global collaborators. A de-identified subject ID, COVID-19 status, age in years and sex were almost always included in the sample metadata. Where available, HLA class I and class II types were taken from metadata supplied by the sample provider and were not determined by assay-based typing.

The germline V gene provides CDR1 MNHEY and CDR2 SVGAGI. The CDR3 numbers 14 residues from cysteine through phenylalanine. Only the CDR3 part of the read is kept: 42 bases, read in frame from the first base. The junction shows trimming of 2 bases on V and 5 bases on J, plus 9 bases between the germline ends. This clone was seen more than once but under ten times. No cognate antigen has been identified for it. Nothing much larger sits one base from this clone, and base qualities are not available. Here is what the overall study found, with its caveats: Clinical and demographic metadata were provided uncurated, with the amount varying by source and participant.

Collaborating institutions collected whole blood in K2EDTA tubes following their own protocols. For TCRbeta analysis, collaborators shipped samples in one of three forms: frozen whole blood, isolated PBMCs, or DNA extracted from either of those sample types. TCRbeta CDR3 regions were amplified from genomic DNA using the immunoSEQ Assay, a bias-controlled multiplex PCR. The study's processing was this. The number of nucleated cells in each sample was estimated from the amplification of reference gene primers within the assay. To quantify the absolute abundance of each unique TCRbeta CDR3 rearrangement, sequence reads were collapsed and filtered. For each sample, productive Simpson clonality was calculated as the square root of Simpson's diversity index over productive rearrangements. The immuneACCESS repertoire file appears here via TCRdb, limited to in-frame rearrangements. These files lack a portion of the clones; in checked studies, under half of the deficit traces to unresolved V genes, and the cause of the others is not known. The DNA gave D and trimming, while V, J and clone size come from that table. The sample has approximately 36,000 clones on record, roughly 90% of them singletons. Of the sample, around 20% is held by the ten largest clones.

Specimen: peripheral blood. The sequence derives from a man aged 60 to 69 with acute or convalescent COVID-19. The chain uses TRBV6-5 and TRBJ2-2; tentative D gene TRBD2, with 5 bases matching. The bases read TGTGCCAGCAGTTACGATCTAGCTACCGGGGAGCTGTTTTTT. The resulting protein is CASSYDLATGELFF.